Reported below is one TCR beta chain. Its antigen is currently unknown. Assay used: immunoSEQ multiplex PCR; TCRdb lists only in-frame clones, some missing. The sample lists tens of thousands of clones; roughly 80% were seen once. CDR3 length: 15 amino acids. Deletions cut 4 bases from V and 2 bases from J, with 12 bases between. Germline V lookup: CDR1 MDHEN, CDR2 SYDVKM. The sample originates from a study of lymphopenia after photon versus proton radiotherapy. General study results and limits: Under photons, naive T cells and diversity fell while effector/memory populations rose. A bigger post-nadir fall in TCR diversity correlated inversely with survival time in deceased patients. After lymphocyte nadir, photon-treated repertoires showed oligoclonal expansion, especially CD8+ Temra.

This specimen consisted of peripheral blood, obtained from a patient treated with proton-based radiotherapy. The chain links TRBV28 to TRBJ1-5, with a tentative D call TRBD1 (6 bases). The origin of this receptor is a woman in her seventies with pancreatic cancer. The CDR3 DNA is TGTGCCAGCAGTTCCGGACAGCCCGGCAATCAGCCCCAGCATTTT. Protein: CASSSGQPGNQPQHF.